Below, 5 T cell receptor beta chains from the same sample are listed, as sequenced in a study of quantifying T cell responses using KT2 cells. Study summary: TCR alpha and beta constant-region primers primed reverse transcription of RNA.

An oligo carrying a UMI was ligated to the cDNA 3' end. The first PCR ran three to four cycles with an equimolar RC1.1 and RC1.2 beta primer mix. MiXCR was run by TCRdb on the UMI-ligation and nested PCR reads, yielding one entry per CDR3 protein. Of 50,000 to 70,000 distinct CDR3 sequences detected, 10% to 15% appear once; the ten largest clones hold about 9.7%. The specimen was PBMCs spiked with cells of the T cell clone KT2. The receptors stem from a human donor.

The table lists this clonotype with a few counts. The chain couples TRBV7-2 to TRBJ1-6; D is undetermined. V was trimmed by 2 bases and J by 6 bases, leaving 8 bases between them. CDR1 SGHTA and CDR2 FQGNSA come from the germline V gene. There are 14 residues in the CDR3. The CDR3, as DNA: TGTGCCAGCAGCTTAAACCCCTTTAATTCACCCCTCCACTTT. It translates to CASSLNPFNSPLHF.

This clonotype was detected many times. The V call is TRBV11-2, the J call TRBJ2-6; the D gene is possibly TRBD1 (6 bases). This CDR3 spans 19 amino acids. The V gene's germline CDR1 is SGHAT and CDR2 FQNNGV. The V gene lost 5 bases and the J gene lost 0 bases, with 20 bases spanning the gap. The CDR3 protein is CASSGVRSRGISGANVLTF. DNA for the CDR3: TGTGCCAGCAGCGGGGTCCGGAGCAGGGGAATCTCTGGGGCCAACGTCCTGACTTTC.

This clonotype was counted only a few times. CDR3 nucleotides: TGTGCCAGCAGCTTGGGGCCGGGCTACCGTAACTATGGCTACACCTTC. Residues: CASSLGPGYRNYGYTF. The J gene is TRBJ1-2, the V gene TRBV7-9; TRBD1 is a possible D gene (5 bases). Germline loops: CDR1 SEHNR, CDR2 FQNEAQ (reference sequence). Trimming cost V 3 bases and J 1 base, with 15 bases left between them. The CDR3 has 16 residues.

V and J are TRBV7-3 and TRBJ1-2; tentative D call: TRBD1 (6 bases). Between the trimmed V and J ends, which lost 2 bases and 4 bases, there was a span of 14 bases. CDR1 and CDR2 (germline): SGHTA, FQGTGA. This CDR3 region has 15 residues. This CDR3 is CASSLAGGSGYGYTF. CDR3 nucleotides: TGTGCCAGCAGCTTAGCCGGGGGCTCTGGCTATGGCTACACCTTC.

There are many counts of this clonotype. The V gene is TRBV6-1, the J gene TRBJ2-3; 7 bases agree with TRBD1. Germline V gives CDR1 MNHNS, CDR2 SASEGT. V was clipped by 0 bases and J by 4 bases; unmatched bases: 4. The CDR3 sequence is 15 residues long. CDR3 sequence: CASSEALQGADTQYF. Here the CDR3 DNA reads TGTGCCAGCAGTGAAGCGCTTCAGGGGGCAGATACGCAGTATTTT.